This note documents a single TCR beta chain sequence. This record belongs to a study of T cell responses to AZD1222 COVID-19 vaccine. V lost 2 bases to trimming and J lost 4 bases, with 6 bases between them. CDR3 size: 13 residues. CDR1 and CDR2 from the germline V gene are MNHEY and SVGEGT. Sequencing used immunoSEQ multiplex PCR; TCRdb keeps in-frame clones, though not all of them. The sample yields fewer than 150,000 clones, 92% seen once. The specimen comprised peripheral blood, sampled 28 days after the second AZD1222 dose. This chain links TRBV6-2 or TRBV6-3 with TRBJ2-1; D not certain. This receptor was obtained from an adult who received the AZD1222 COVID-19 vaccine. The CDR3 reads CASSYREYNEQFF. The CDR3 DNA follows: TGTGCCAGCAGTTACAGGGAATACAATGAGCAGTTCTTC.